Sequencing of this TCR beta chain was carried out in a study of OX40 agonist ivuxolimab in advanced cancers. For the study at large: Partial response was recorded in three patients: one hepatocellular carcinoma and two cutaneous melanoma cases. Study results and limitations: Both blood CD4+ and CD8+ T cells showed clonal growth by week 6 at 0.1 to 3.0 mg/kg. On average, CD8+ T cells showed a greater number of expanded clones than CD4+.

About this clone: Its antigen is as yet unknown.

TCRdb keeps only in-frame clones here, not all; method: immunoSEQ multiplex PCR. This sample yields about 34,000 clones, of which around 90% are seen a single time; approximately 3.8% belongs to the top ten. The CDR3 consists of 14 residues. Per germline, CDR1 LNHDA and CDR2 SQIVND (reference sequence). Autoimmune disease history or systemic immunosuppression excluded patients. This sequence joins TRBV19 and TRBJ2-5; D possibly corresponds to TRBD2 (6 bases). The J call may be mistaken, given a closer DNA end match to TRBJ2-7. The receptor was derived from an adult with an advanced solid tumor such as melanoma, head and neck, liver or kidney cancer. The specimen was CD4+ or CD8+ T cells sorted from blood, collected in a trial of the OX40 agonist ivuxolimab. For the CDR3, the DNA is TGTGCCAGTAGTACCCGGCGGGGCAACTACGAGCAGTACTTC. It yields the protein CASSTRRGNYEQYF.